This T cell receptor beta chain was captured in a study of T cells in narcolepsy. General study points: HCRT-specific and TRIB2-specific autoreactive clonotypes appeared among same-patient CSF and blood CD4+ clonotypes. No autoreactive T cell clone sequences appeared in some memory CD4+ repertoires. Blood of same and different patients, but not healthy controls, reportedly held recurring autoreactive clonotypes.

To note about this clone: Antigen: not known.

Data came from immunoSEQ multiplex PCR; TCRdb stores just in-frame clones and leaves some out. The table includes tens of thousands of clones, roughly 80% detected once. The CDR3 spans 12 residues. Germline CDR1 is KGHSH and CDR2 is LQKENI. Deletions cut 5 bases from V and 6 bases from J, with 11 bases between. The sequencing input was memory (CD45RA-) CD4+ T cells from blood. This chain links TRBV18 with TRBJ2-7; unclear D gene. The origin of this receptor is a human donor in good health. In DNA, the CDR3 is TGTGCCAGCTCAACCGAGGCCCGCGAGCAGTACTTC. It encodes CASSTEAREQYF.